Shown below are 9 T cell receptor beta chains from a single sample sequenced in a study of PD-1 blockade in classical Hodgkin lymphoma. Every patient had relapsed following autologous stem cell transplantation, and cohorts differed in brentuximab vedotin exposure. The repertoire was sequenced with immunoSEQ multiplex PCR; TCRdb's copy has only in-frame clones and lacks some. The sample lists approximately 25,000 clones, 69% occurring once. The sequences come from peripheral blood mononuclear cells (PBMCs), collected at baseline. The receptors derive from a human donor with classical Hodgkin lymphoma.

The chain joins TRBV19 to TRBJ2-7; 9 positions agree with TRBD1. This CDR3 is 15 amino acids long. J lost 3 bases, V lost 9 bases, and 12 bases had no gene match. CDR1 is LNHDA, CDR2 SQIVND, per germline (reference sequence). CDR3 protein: CASSTGGDSYYEQYF. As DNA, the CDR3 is TGTGCCAGCTCTACAGGGGGCGACTCCTACTACGAGCAGTACTTC.

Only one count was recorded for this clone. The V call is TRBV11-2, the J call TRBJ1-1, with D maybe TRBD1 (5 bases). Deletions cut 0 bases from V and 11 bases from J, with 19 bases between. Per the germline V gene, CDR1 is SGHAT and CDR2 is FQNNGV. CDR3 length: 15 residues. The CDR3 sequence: CASSLDQLGLGNAFF. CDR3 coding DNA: TGTGCCAGCAGCTTAGATCAGTTGGGGCTTGGTAATGCTTTCTTT. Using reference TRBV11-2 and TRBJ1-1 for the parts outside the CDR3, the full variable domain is EAGVAQSPRYKIIEKRQSVAFWCNPISGHATLYWYQQILGQGPKLLIQFQNNGVVDDSQLPKDRFSAERLKGVDSTLKIQPAKLEDSAVYLCASSLDQLGLGNAFFGQGTRLTVV.

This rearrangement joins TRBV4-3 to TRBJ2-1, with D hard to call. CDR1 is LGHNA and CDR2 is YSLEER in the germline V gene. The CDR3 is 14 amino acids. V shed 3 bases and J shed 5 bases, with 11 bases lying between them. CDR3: CASSQSLTHNEQFF. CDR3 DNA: TGCGCCAGCAGCCAGAGCCTCACGCACAATGAGCAGTTCTTC.

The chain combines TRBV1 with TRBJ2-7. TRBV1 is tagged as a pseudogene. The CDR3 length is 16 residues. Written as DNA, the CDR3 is TGCACCAGCAGCCAGGAGTGGAACACGACAAATTACGAGCAGTACTTC. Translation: CTSSQEWNTTNYEQYF.

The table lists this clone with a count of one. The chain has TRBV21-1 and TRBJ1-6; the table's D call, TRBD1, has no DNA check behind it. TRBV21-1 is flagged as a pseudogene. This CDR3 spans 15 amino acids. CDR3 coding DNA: TGTGCCAGCAGCAAAACAGGGGGCGAAGATTCACCCCTCCACTTT. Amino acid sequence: CASSKTGGEDSPLHF.

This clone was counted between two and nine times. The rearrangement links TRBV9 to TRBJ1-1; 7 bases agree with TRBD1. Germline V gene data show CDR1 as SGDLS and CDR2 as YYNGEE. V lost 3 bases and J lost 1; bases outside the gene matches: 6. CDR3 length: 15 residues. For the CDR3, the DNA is TGTGCCAGCAGCGCAAAAACAGGGGAGAACACTGAAGCTTTCTTT. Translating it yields CASSAKTGENTEAFF.

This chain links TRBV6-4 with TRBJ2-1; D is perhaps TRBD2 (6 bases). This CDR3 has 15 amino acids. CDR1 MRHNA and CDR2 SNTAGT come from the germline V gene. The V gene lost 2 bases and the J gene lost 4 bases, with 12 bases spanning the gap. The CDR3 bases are TGTGCCAGCAGTGACCCGGGTCGGGGGTACAATGAGCAGTTCTTC. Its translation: CASSDPGRGYNEQFF.

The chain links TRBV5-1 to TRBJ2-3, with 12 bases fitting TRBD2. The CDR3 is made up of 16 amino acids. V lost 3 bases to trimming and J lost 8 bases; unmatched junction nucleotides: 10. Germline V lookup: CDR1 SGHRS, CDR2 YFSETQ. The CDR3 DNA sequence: TGCGCCAGCAGCTGGGACCTGACTAGCGGGGGTAGTACGCAGTATTTT. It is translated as CASSWDLTSGGSTQYF.

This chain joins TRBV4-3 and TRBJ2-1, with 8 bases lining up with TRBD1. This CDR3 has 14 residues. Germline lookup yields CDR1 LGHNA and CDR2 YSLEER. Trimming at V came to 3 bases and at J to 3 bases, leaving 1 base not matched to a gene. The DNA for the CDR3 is TGCGCCAGCAGCCATGGGACAGGCTACAATGAGCAGTTCTTC. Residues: CASSHGTGYNEQFF.